The rows below give T cell receptor beta chains drawn from one sample of a study of blood T cell repertoires in COVID-19. The repertoire was sequenced with immunoSEQ multiplex PCR; TCRdb's copy has only in-frame clones and lacks some. The sample contains 200,000 to 250,000 clones, around 83% of which appear only once. Sequencing input: PBMCs or T cells enriched from blood (not recorded which). The receptor source for this set is a woman in her 40s who had recovered from COVID-19. Each CDR3 is given with its conserved first and last residue. D genes are given only for firm matches. Rows may omit the clone size; those that give it use once, few, many or a size class.

TRBD2	TRBV18	TRBJ2-1	-	CASSWGLADNEQFF	TGTGCCAGCTCATGGGGACTAGCGGACAATGAGCAGTTCTTC
-	TRBV10-3	TRBJ1-2	few	CAISESLDMDYGYTF	TGTGCCATCAGTGAGTCATTGGACATGGACTATGGCTACACCTTC
TRBD2	TRBV9	TRBJ2-2	-	CASSVTGLAEHTGELFF	TGTGCCAGCAGCGTTACGGGACTAGCGGAACACACCGGGGAGCTGTTTTTT
-	TRBV7-2	TRBJ1-2	-	CASSPGGQGWGYTF	TGTGCCAGCAGCCCGGGGGGGCAGGGCTGGGGCTACACCTTC
-	TRBV19	TRBJ2-7	-	CASSIPGDEQYF	TGTGCCAGTAGTATCCCGGGTGACGAGCAGTACTTC
-	TRBV4-1	TRBJ2-2	-	CASSPEGLITGELFF	TGCGCCAGCAGCCCGGAGGGCCTAATCACCGGGGAGCTGTTTTTT
TRBD2	TRBV24-1	TRBJ2-1	-	CATSDSSGSNEQFF	TGTGCCACCAGTGATTCTAGCGGGAGCAATGAGCAGTTCTTC
-	TRBV28	TRBJ2-1	-	CASSFQNEQFF	TGTGCCAGCAGTTTCCAGAATGAGCAGTTCTTC
-	TRBV6-5	TRBJ2-5	-	CASISDIRKETQYF	TGTGCCAGCATTAGCGACATCAGGAAGGAGACCCAGTACTTC
TRBD2	TRBV7-3	TRBJ2-2	-	CASSAGGVNTGELFF	TGTGCCAGCTCAGCGGGAGGGGTTAACACCGGGGAGCTGTTTTTT
-	TRBV9	TRBJ1-1	-	CASSVTWADTEAFF	TGTGCCAGCAGCGTTACATGGGCCGACACTGAAGCTTTCTTT
TRBD2	TRBV24-1	TRBJ2-3	-	CATSDLGVVGAGVATDTQYF	TGTGCCACCAGTGATTTGGGGGTGGTGGGAGCGGGAGTCGCCACAGATACGCAGTATTTT
-	TRBV7-9	TRBJ1-1	-	CASTIADTEAFF	TGTGCCAGCACCATCGCGGACACTGAAGCTTTCTTT
TRBD1	TRBV12-3/TRBV12-4	TRBJ1-2	-	CASSFDRASGYTF	TGTGCCAGCAGTTTCGACAGGGCCTCTGGCTACACCTTC
TRBD2	TRBV7-9	TRBJ2-2	few	CASMGLANTGELFF	TGTGCCAGCATGGGACTAGCGAACACCGGGGAGCTGTTTTTT
-	TRBV24-1	TRBJ1-2	-	CATSDSSRGYTF	TGTGCCACCAGTGATTCCTCTAGAGGCTACACCTTC
-	TRBV20-1	TRBJ2-1	-	CSARDYHGQFF	TGCAGTGCTAGAGACTATCATGGGCAGTTCTTC
-	TRBV5-4	TRBJ1-1	few	CASSLMGGTEAFF	TGTGCCAGCAGCTTGATGGGGGGAACTGAAGCTTTCTTT
-	TRBV28	TRBJ1-4	-	CASSPRPGRGGEKLFF	TGTGCCAGCAGTCCTCGCCCTGGCAGGGGAGGGGAAAAACTGTTTTTT
-	TRBV4-1	TRBJ1-2	-	CASSQLPQADGYTF	TGCGCCAGCAGCCAGCTTCCCCAGGCAGATGGCTACACCTTC
-	TRBV7-9	TRBJ1-1	-	CASSLRSFRQNTEAFF	TGTGCCAGCAGCTTACGGAGCTTTAGGCAGAACACTGAAGCTTTCTTT
TRBD2	TRBV19	TRBJ2-2	-	CASSSSFSGRVSGELFF	TGTGCCAGTAGTTCCTCTTTTAGCGGGAGGGTTTCCGGGGAGCTGTTTTTT
TRBD1	TRBV27	TRBJ2-7	few	CASSPRLDRVYEQYF	TGTGCCAGCAGCCCTCGCCTGGACAGGGTTTACGAGCAGTACTTC
-	TRBV6-2/TRBV6-3	TRBJ2-6	few	CASSQQSSGANVLTF	TGTGCCAGCAGTCAACAGTCCTCTGGGGCCAACGTCCTGACTTTC
TRBD1	TRBV10-3	TRBJ1-2	-	CAIRSGTGGGYGYTF	TGTGCCATCCGCTCCGGGACAGGGGGGGGCTATGGCTACACCTTC
-	TRBV29-1	TRBJ2-5	-	CSVDDGRSQETQYF	TGCAGCGTTGATGACGGGAGAAGTCAAGAGACCCAGTACTTC
-	TRBV2	TRBJ2-1	once	CASSPGQSSYNEQFF	TGTGCCAGCAGTCCTGGACAGAGCTCCTACAATGAGCAGTTCTTC
-	TRBV27	TRBJ1-1	-	CASKIIDSLNTEAFF	TGTGCCAGCAAAATCATAGACAGTCTTAACACTGAAGCTTTCTTT
TRBD1	TRBV2	TRBJ2-7	-	CASTPEGQGWSGAYEQYF	TGTGCCAGCACCCCAGAGGGACAGGGATGGTCGGGGGCCTACGAGCAGTACTTC
-	TRBV4-1	TRBJ1-6	-	CASSQDEGLYSPLHF	TGCGCCAGCAGCCAAGATGAGGGACTTTATTCACCCCTCCACTTT
-	TRBV2	TRBJ2-1	-	CASSDSTSNEQFF	TGTGCCAGCAGTGACTCGACTAGCAATGAGCAGTTCTTC
-	TRBV9	TRBJ2-6	few	CASSPGRGRVLSGANVLTF	TGTGCCAGCAGCCCCGGGCGGGGAAGGGTGCTCTCTGGGGCCAACGTCCTGACTTTC
-	TRBV6-5	TRBJ2-1	-	CASSISTVNEQFF	TGTGCCAGCAGTATCTCTACCGTCAATGAGCAGTTCTTC
-	TRBV3-1/TRBV3-2	TRBJ1-4	-	CASSKRQSTNEKLFF	TGTGCCAGCAGCAAACGACAGTCGACTAATGAAAAACTGTTTTTT
-	TRBV2	TRBJ1-2	-	CASSWQTYYGYTF	TGTGCCAGCAGTTGGCAGACTTACTATGGCTACACCTTC
-	TRBV10-3	TRBJ2-3	-	CAIAGDTQYF	TGTGCCATAGCAGGGGATACGCAGTATTTT
TRBD2	TRBV5-1	TRBJ2-7	-	CASTPMGSGNYEQYF	TGCGCCAGCACCCCGATGGGTAGCGGGAACTACGAGCAGTACTTC
TRBD1	TRBV27	TRBJ1-1	-	CASSLTGLNTEAFF	TGTGCCAGCAGTCTGACAGGGCTGAACACTGAAGCTTTCTTT
-	TRBV19	TRBJ1-5	few	CASSHLGGQPQHF	TGTGCCAGTAGTCACCTTGGCGGGCAGCCCCAGCATTTT